This TCR beta chain comes out of a study of cytomegalovirus exposure and HLA in healthy donors. This CDR3 spans 13 amino acids. Deletions cut 4 bases from V and 6 bases from J, with 10 bases between. The germline V gene encodes CDR1 MGHRA and CDR2 YSYEKL. PCR involved 60 Vbeta and 13 Jbeta primers. The method was immunoSEQ multiplex PCR; TCRdb's version includes in-frame clones alone and lacks a portion of them. The repertoire table contains approximately 77,000 clones. The sequencing input was PBMCs. V is TRBV4-1 and J is TRBJ1-5; no firm D call. This TCR derives from a man between 25 and 39 years old in good health and CMV-seronegative. CDR3 in amino acids: CASSRIHGQPQHF. The CDR3 DNA sequence: TGCGCCAGCAGCCGAATCCACGGTCAGCCCCAGCATTTT.